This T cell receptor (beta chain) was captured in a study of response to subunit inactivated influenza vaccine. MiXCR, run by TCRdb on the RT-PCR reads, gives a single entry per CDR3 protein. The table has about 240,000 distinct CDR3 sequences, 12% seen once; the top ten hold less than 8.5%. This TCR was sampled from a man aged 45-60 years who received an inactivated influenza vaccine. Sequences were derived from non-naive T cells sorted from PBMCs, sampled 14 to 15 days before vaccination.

The chain's CDR3 is CATSDGGLAKNIQYF. CDR3 sequence (DNA): TGTGCCACCAGTGACGGGGGGCTAGCCAAAAACATTCAGTACTTC. The chain couples TRBV24-1 to TRBJ2-4; possible D gene TRBD2, 7 bases. The CDR3 totals 15 residues. Trimming shortened V by 4 bases and J by 0 bases, and 9 bases separated the two germline ends. Germline-derived CDR1 and CDR2 are KGHDR and SFDVKD.